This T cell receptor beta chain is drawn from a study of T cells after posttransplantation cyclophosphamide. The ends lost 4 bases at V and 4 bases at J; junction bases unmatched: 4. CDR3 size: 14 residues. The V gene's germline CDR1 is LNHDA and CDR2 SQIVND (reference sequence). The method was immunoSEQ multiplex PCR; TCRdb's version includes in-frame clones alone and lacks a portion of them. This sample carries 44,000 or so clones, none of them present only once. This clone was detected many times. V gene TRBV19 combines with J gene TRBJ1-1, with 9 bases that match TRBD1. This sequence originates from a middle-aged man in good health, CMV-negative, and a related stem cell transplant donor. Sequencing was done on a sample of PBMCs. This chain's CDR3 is CASSNRGRGTEAFF. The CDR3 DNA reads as TGTGCCAGTAGTAACAGGGGGCGCGGCACTGAAGCTTTCTTT.